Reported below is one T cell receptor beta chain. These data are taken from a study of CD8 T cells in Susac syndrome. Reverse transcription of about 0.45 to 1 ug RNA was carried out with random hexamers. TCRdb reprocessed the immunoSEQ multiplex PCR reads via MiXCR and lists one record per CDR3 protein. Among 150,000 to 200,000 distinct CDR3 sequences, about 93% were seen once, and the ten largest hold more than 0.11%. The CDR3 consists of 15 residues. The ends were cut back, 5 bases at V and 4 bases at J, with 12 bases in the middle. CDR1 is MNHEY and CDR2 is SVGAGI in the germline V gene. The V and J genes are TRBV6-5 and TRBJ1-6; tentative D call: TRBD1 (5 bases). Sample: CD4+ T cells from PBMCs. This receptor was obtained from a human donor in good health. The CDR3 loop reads CASSTPGGYNSPLHF. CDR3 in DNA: TGTGCCAGCAGTACCCCCGGGGGATATAATTCACCCCTCCACTTT.